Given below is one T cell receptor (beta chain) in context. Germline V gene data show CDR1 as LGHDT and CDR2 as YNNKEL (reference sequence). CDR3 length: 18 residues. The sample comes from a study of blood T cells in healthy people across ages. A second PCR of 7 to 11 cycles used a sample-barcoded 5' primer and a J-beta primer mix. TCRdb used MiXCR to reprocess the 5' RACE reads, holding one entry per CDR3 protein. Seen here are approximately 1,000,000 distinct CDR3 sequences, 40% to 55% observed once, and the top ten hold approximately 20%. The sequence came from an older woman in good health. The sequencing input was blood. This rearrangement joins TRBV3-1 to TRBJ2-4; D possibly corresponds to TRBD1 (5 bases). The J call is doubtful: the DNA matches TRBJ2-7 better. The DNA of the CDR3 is TGTGCCAGCAGCCAAGATTTCCCCCAAGGGGCCCCTTCCTACGAGCAGTACTTC. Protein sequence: CASSQDFPQGAPSYEQYF.